This is a list of T cell receptor beta chains from one sample in a study of cytomegalovirus exposure and HLA in healthy donors. The assay was immunoSEQ multiplex PCR, and TCRdb's table has in-frame clones only and misses some. The repertoire has approximately 120,000 clones, 74% of them found once; the top ten carry approximately 2.2%. The sample taken for sequencing was PBMCs. These receptors all stem from a human donor in good health. CDR3s include the opening cysteine and the closing phenylalanine or tryptophan. D genes are given only for firm matches. Size tells how often a clone was seen (once, few, many) or the class of an expanded clone, and some rows leave it out.

j_call clone_size d_call v_call cdr3_nt cdr3_aa
TRBJ1-2 NA NA TRBV5-1 TGCGCCAGTTGCTTTGGTCCGGAGTTC CASCFGPEF
TRBJ2-7 NA TRBD1 TRBV13 TGTGCCAGCAGCAAGGGACAGGGGGCGTGGGACGAGCAGTACTTC CASSKGQGAWDEQYF
TRBJ1-4 NA NA TRBV15 TGTGCCACCAGCAGAGATCTGGACAGTAATGAAAAACTGTTTTTT CATSRDLDSNEKLFF
TRBJ1-5 NA NA TRBV4-1 TGCGCCAGCAGCCGGGACACTAGCAATCAGCCCCAGCATTTT CASSRDTSNQPQHF
TRBJ1-1 NA TRBD1 TRBV6-1 TGTGCCAATTCCGCGACAGGGGTCACTGAAGCTTTCTTT CANSATGVTEAFF
TRBJ2-7 NA TRBD1 TRBV6-5 TGTGCCAGCAGTTTCGACAGGGGTACCTACGAGCAGTACTTC CASSFDRGTYEQYF
TRBJ1-4 once NA TRBV6-6 TGTGCCAGCAGTTACCGAACCAACAGGGACGAAAAACTGTTTTTT CASSYRTNRDEKLFF
TRBJ2-6 NA NA TRBV27 TGTGCCAGCAGTTTATTCGGGGGTTCTGGGGCCAACGTCCTGACTTTC CASSLFGGSGANVLTF
TRBJ1-2 NA TRBD1 TRBV27 TGTGCCAGCAGTTTATCCAGGGGGCGTGCCTATGGCTACACCTTC CASSLSRGRAYGYTF
TRBJ2-7 NA TRBD2 TRBV6-1 TGTGCCAGCACGGAGCGGGGGGCCTCCTACGAGCAGTACTTC CASTERGASYEQYF
TRBJ2-2 once NA TRBV7-6 TGTGCCAGCAGCTCGACAGAATGGAGGGCCGGGGGTTTGAGGGCAGGGGAGCTGTTTTTT CASSSTEWRAGGLRAGELFF
TRBJ1-2 NA NA TRBV6-5 TGTGCCAGCAGTTACCGGGAATTTGGCTATGGCTACACCTTC CASSYREFGYGYTF
TRBJ1-5 NA TRBD1 TRBV6-1 TGTGCCAGCAGTGATGATTGGACAGGGATTAATCAGCCCCAGCATTTT CASSDDWTGINQPQHF
TRBJ2-1 NA TRBD1 TRBV19 TGTGCCAGTAGACTGGCCCACAGGGGTAGTGGGAATGAGCAGTTCTTC CASRLAHRGSGNEQFF
TRBJ2-5 NA TRBD2 TRBV9 TGTGCCAGCAGCGTATCCATCGGGGAGGGAGAGACCCAGTACTTC CASSVSIGEGETQYF
TRBJ2-3 NA NA TRBV7-3 TGTGCCAGCAGCTTAAGGCCGACAGTCTGGAGCACAGATACGCAGTATTTT CASSLRPTVWSTDTQYF
TRBJ2-1 NA TRBD2 TRBV5-1 TGCGCCAGCAGCTTGGGGGTGGCGGAGTGGACTAGTTTATTCAATGAGCAGTTCTTC CASSLGVAEWTSLFNEQFF
TRBJ1-2 NA NA TRBV20-1 TGCAGTGCCCTGGAGCGCTATGGCTACACCTTC CSALERYGYTF
TRBJ2-3 NA TRBD2 TRBV10-2 TGCGCCAGCAGTAAGACTAGCGAGGGGACGCAGTATTTT CASSKTSEGTQYF
TRBJ1-1 NA TRBD1 TRBV28 TGTGCCAGCAGCACCCGGACAGGGCAGGCTGAAGCTTTCTTT CASSTRTGQAEAFF
TRBJ1-1 NA NA TRBV15 TGTGCCACCAGCAGACTTGGCGTCGGACTCTTAGGGACTGAAGCTTTCTTT CATSRLGVGLLGTEAFF
TRBJ2-5 NA NA TRBV25-1 TGTGCCAGCAGTGGAGTGGGGGGTCAGGAGACCCAGTACTTC CASSGVGGQETQYF
TRBJ2-1 NA TRBD2 TRBV5-4 TGTGCCAGCAGCTTGGAAGCGGGATTCAATGAGCAGTTCTTC CASSLEAGFNEQFF
TRBJ2-3 NA NA TRBV6-5 TGTGCCAGCCGCGGGACCTCTGTCAGAGATACGCAGTATTTT CASRGTSVRDTQYF
TRBJ2-2 few NA TRBV7-9 TGTGCCAGCAGCTTAGGTAGTACCGGGGAGCTGTTTTTT CASSLGSTGELFF
TRBJ1-1 NA NA TRBV5-1 TGCGCCAGCAGCTTGGCGGGTGAAGCTTTCTTT CASSLAGEAFF
TRBJ1-6 NA NA TRBV5-6 TGTGCCAGCAGCTTGTCGGGGTCCTCACCCCTCCACTTT CASSLSGSSPLHF
TRBJ1-5 NA NA TRBV5-1 TGCGCCAGCAGCTTGGGGACAGCGAGCAATCAGCCCCAGCATTTT CASSLGTASNQPQHF
TRBJ2-7 NA TRBD1 TRBV19 TGTGCCAGTAGTATACCGGGACAGGGCTACGAGCAGTACTTC CASSIPGQGYEQYF
TRBJ1-6 NA TRBD1 TRBV5-6 TGTGCCAGCAGCTCCACCGGGACAGCGTATAATTCACCCCTCCACTTT CASSSTGTAYNSPLHF
TRBJ1-1 few TRBD1 TRBV9 TGTGCCAGCAGCGGTGGTTCCGGGACAGGGAGAACTGAAGCTTTCTTT CASSGGSGTGRTEAFF
TRBJ2-7 NA TRBD2 TRBV7-9 TGTGCCAGCAGCATCCCCGGGACTAGAAACGAGCAGTACTTC CASSIPGTRNEQYF
TRBJ2-1 NA NA TRBV5-4 TGTGCCAGCAGCGCTAGCCTAAGAGGGCCTAATGAGCAGTTCTTC CASSASLRGPNEQFF
TRBJ1-5 NA NA TRBV2 TGTGCCAGCAGAGATGCCGGTAGCAATCAGCCCCAGCATTTT CASRDAGSNQPQHF
TRBJ2-1 NA TRBD1 TRBV19 TGTGCCAGTAGTGCCCAGGGGGCAGTCTACAATGAGCAGTTCTTC CASSAQGAVYNEQFF
TRBJ2-2 NA NA TRBV7-3 TGTGCCAGCAGCTCGTCTTCCACCGGGGAGCTGTTTTTT CASSSSSTGELFF
TRBJ2-6 few TRBD1 TRBV6-1 TGTGCCAGCAGTGCCCGACAGGGGGCGCACGGGGCCAACGTCCTGACTTTC CASSARQGAHGANVLTF
TRBJ2-3 NA TRBD1 TRBV7-9 TGTGCCAGCAGCTTGGGACAGAGCACAGATACGCAGTATTTT CASSLGQSTDTQYF
TRBJ1-1 NA NA TRBV28 TGTGCCAGCAGTTTATCACTCCCAAACACTGAAGCTTTCTTT CASSLSLPNTEAFF
TRBJ1-6 NA TRBD1 TRBV30 TGTGCCTGGAGTGTGACAGGGGTAAGGAATTCACCCCTCCACTTT CAWSVTGVRNSPLHF
TRBJ2-7 NA NA TRBV27 TGTGCCAGCACCGACGCCGTAACAGGGTACCACGAGCAGTACTTC CASTDAVTGYHEQYF
TRBJ2-2 NA TRBD1 TRBV11-3 TGTGCCAGCAGCTTAAGGGGGCTAGCCGGGGAGCTGTTTTTT CASSLRGLAGELFF
TRBJ1-1 few NA TRBV6-6 TGTGCCAGCAGTTATTTTCCAGGCACTGAAGCTTTCTTT CASSYFPGTEAFF
TRBJ2-2 NA NA TRBV6-4 TGTGCCAGCCGGCGGCGGGGTGATACCGGGGAGCTGTTTTTT CASRRRGDTGELFF
TRBJ2-7 NA NA TRBV6-1 TGTGCCAGCAGTGAAGATGGGGGGTTTCGCGAGCAGTACTTC CASSEDGGFREQYF
TRBJ2-7 NA NA TRBV7-9 TGTGCCAGCAGCCCATCTAGCTCCTACGAGCAGTACTTC CASSPSSSYEQYF
TRBJ2-5 NA NA TRBV5-1 TGCGCCAGCAGCTTGGCCAAGGACAGCAGGGGCCCCCTCCAAGAGACCCAGTACTTC CASSLAKDSRGPLQETQYF
TRBJ2-7 NA TRBD1 TRBV7-9 TGTGCCAGCAGCTCCGAATACAGGGGGGCGACCTACGAGCAGTACTTC CASSSEYRGATYEQYF
TRBJ1-1 NA NA TRBV28 TGTGCCAGCTACAACCCCAACACTGAAGCTTTCTTT CASYNPNTEAFF
TRBJ1-6 NA TRBD1 TRBV6-5 TGTGCCAGCAGTTACTCGGGGACAGGGGATAATTCACCCCTCCACTTT CASSYSGTGDNSPLHF
TRBJ1-5 NA NA TRBV7-2 TGTGCCAGCAGCCCCGAGGGGGGGCAGCCCCAGCATTTT CASSPEGGQPQHF
TRBJ1-1 few NA TRBV5-6 TGTGCCAGCAGCTCCGACATACAGGCTCGGGGGGGAGCTTTCTTT CASSSDIQARGGAFF
TRBJ2-7 NA TRBD1 TRBV5-1 TGCGCCAGCAGCTTGGGGGACAGGGACGAGCAGTACTTC CASSLGDRDEQYF
TRBJ2-2 few NA TRBV5-1 TGCGCCAGCAGCTTGGACGGGGCCGGGGAGCTGTTTTTT CASSLDGAGELFF
TRBJ2-5 NA NA TRBV4-2 TGTGCCAGCAGCCCCAGTGGTCGGACAGAAGAGACCCAGTACTTC CASSPSGRTEETQYF
TRBJ1-1 NA NA TRBV6-1 TGTGCCAGCAGTGGGTTGGGGGGAAGCACTGAAGCTTTCTTT CASSGLGGSTEAFF
TRBJ2-6 NA NA TRBV7-2 TGTGCCAGCAGCTTGGGGAGTGGGGCCAACGTCCTGACTTTC CASSLGSGANVLTF
TRBJ2-1 NA TRBD2 TRBV15 TGTGCCACCAGCACCTTAGCGGGCCGGACCGGCAATGAGCAGTTCTTC CATSTLAGRTGNEQFF
TRBJ2-2 NA TRBD1 TRBV2 TGTGCCAGCAAAGGACAGGGGACCGACACCGGGGAGCTGTTTTTT CASKGQGTDTGELFF